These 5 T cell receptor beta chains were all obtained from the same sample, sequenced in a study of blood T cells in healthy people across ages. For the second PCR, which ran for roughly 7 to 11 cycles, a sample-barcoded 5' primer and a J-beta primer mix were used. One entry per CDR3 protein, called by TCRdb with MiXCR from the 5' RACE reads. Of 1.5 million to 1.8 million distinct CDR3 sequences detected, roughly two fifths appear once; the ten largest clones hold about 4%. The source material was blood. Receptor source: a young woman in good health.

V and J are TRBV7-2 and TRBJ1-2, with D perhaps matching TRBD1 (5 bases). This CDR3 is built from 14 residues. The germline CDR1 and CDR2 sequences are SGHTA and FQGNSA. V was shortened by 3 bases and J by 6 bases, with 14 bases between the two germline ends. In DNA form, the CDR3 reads TGTGCCAGCAGCTTTAGTCCGGGGGGAAATGGCTACACCTTC. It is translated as CASSFSPGGNGYTF.

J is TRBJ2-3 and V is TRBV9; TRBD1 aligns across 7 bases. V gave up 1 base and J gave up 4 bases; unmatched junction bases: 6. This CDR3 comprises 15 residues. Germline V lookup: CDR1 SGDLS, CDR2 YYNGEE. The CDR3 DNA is TGTGCCAGCAGCGTATTCAGGGGGAAGGCAGATACGCAGTATTTT. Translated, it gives CASSVFRGKADTQYF.

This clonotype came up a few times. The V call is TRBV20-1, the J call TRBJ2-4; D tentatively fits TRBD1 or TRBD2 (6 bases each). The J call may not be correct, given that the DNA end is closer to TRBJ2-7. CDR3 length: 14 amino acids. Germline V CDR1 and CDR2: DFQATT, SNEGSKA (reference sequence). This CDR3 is CSARARGLRHEQYF. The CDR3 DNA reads TGCAGTGCTAGGGCACGGGGGCTTAGACACGAGCAGTACTTC.

The CDR3 sequence is CSAKSPVTGEQYF. The CDR3 coding sequence is TGCAGTGCTAAGTCGCCGGTGACAGGCGAGCAGTACTTC. The chain employs TRBV20-1 and TRBJ2-4; D may be TRBD1 (6 bases). TRBJ2-7 explains the end of the DNA better; the J call may be wrong. The CDR3 contains 13 residues. CDR1 DFQATT and CDR2 SNEGSKA come from the germline V gene (reference sequence).

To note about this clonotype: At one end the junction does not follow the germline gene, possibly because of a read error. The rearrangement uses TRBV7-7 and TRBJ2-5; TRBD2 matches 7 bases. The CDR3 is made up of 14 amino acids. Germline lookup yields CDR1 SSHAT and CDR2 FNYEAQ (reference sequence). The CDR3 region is CASSLAGPGGEQYF. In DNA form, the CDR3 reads TGTGCTAGCAGCTTAGCGGGCCCGGGGGGTGAGCAGTACTTC.